Each of the 31 T cell receptor beta chains below was sequenced from the same sample in a study of cytomegalovirus exposure and HLA in healthy donors. 60 Vbeta and 13 Jbeta primers were used in PCR. Profiled with immunoSEQ multiplex PCR; TCRdb holds only in-frame clones, not every one. The profile shows 55,000 to 90,000 clones, roughly 79% of them singletons. Sequenced sample: PBMCs. These receptors were collected from a man aged 45 to 65 in good health and CMV-seronegative.

The genes are TRBV5-4 and TRBJ2-7; 8 nucleotides line up with TRBD2. Germline V lookup: CDR1 SGHNT, CDR2 YYREEE (reference sequence). J was trimmed by 3 bases and V by 2 bases; bases with no gene match: 4. The CDR3 sequence is 14 residues long. The CDR3 spells CASSFAGGIYEQYF. Written as DNA, the CDR3 is TGTGCCAGCAGCTTTGCGGGGGGAATCTACGAGCAGTACTTC. The full variable domain, with the rest looked up from reference TRBV5-4 and TRBJ2-7, is ETGVTQSPTHLIKTRGQQVTLRCSSQSGHNTVSWYQQALGQGPQFIFQYYREEENGRGNFPPRFSGLQFPNYSSELNVNALELDDSALYLCASSFAGGIYEQYFGPGTRLTVT.

The V call is TRBV19, the J call TRBJ2-3; D unclear. The germline V and J ends were trimmed by 3 bases and 9 bases, with 16 bases remaining between them. CDR1 LNHDA and CDR2 SQIVND come from the germline V gene (reference sequence). CDR3 size: 14 residues. DNA for the CDR3: TGTGCCAGTAGTATCACCCCGCCGGTTCCAACGCAGTATTTT. Encoded protein: CASSITPPVPTQYF.

J is TRBJ1-2 and V is TRBV30; 7 bases line up with TRBD1. Looked up from germline, CDR1 is GTSNPN and CDR2 is SVGIG (reference sequence). This CDR3 region has 15 residues. With V trimmed by 2 bases and J by 4 bases, 10 bases remained unmatched. Here the CDR3 DNA reads TGTGCCTGGAGTCACAAGGACAGGACCTTCTATGGCTACACCTTC. Its translation: CAWSHKDRTFYGYTF.

The rearrangement uses TRBV5-1 and TRBJ2-5; D perhaps matches TRBD1 (7 bases). V was shortened by 5 bases and J by 1 base, with 18 bases between the two germline ends. CDR3 length equals 16 residues. Looked up from germline, CDR1 is SGHRS and CDR2 is YFSETQ. The CDR3 region is CASSNYRGGGQETQYF. The CDR3 DNA is TGCGCCAGCAGTAATTACAGGGGAGGAGGCCAAGAGACCCAGTACTTC.

The genes are TRBV28 and TRBJ2-6, with D perhaps TRBD2 (5 bases). The V gene lost 5 bases and the J gene lost 0 bases, with 11 bases spanning the gap. In germline, CDR1 is MDHEN, CDR2 SYDVKM. The CDR3 covers 16 residues. The CDR3 DNA reads TGTGCCAGCAGTCTTCGGGGATTCTCTGGGGCCAACGTCCTGACTTTC. This encodes CASSLRGFSGANVLTF.

The chain recombines TRBV5-6 with TRBJ1-2; possible D gene TRBD1, 6 bases. Trimming shortened V by 0 bases and J by 6 bases, and 12 bases separated the two germline ends. This CDR3 comprises 14 residues. Germline-derived CDR1 and CDR2 are SGHDT and YYEEEE. The CDR3 bases are TGTGCCAGCAGCTTGGGGCAGGGGATAGATGGCTACACCTTC. It encodes CASSLGQGIDGYTF. The variable domain in full, completed from reference TRBV5-6 and TRBJ1-2, reads DAGVTQSPTHLIKTRGQQVTLRCSPKSGHDTVSWYQQALGQGPQFIFQYYEEEERQRGNFPDRFSGHQFPNYSSELNVNALLLGDSALYLCASSLGQGIDGYTFGSGTRLTVV.

This chain joins TRBV7-8 and TRBJ2-3; D perhaps matches TRBD1 (6 bases). V lost 6 bases to trimming and J lost 3 bases, with 16 bases between them. The germline CDR1 and CDR2 sequences are SGHVS and FQNEAQ. This CDR3 is 15 amino acids long. The chain's CDR3 is CASSQGIRWTDTQYF. The CDR3 DNA follows: TGTGCCAGCAGTCAGGGGATTCGGTGGACAGATACGCAGTATTTT.

This clone was seen only a few times. The J gene is TRBJ2-6, the V gene TRBV30, with no clear D. Germline-derived CDR1 and CDR2 are GTSNPN and SVGIG (reference sequence). The CDR3 totals 16 residues. V was clipped by 0 bases and J by 1 base, with 10 bases between them. CDR3: CAWSVMGASGANVLTF. CDR3 bases: TGTGCCTGGAGTGTTATGGGCGCTTCTGGGGCCAACGTCCTGACTTTC.

The chain's CDR3 is CASSLARDRKGTEAFF. The CDR3 region has the DNA TGTGCCAGCAGCTTAGCTAGGGACAGGAAAGGCACTGAAGCTTTCTTT. The chain links TRBV7-6 to TRBJ1-1, with 8 nucleotides matching TRBD1. The germline V gene encodes CDR1 SGHVS and CDR2 FNYEAQ. The CDR3 contains 16 residues. Unmatched junction bases numbered 7, after V lost 0 bases and J lost 4 bases.

Only a few counts were recorded for this clone. For the CDR3, the DNA is TGTGCCAGTAGTATAGCTCGACAGAAGAACACTGAAGCTTTCTTT. It encodes CASSIARQKNTEAFF. V usage is TRBV19 and J usage is TRBJ1-1; D perhaps matches TRBD1 (5 bases). CDR1 is LNHDA and CDR2 is SQIVND in the germline V gene (reference sequence). The ends were cut back, 1 base at V and 1 base at J, with 10 bases in the middle. This CDR3 is built from 15 residues.

The chain couples TRBV4-2 to TRBJ2-3; 8 bases are a match to TRBD2. In germline, CDR1 is LGHNA, CDR2 YNFKEQ. This CDR3 has 16 residues. The J segment lost 1 base and the V segment lost 2 bases, leaving 5 bases of the junction unmatched. The CDR3 nucleotides are TGTGCCAGCAGCCAATCTGCGGGAGGAGGCACAGATACGCAGTATTTT. It codes for CASSQSAGGGTDTQYF.

A single count supports this clone. The V and J genes are TRBV4-1 and TRBJ2-7; weak D call: TRBD1 (6 bases). Trimming left V 0 bases short and J 3 bases short, with 12 bases between. Per the germline V gene, CDR1 is MGHRA and CDR2 is YSYEKL. The CDR3 consists of 15 residues. CDR3 DNA: TGCGCCAGCAGCCAAGAGATGGACAGATACTACGAGCAGTACTTC. Translation gives CASSQEMDRYYEQYF.

The chain employs TRBV5-1 and TRBJ1-6, with 8 bases matching TRBD1. The trim removed 4 bases at V and 10 bases at J, leaving 7 bases unmatched. This CDR3 is built from 14 residues. Germline V gene sequence: CDR1 SGHRS, CDR2 YFSETQ. DNA of the CDR3: TGCGCCAGCAGCACGGACAGGGAAGGATCACCCCTCCACTTT. Amino acid sequence: CASSTDREGSPLHF.

The V and J genes are TRBV2 and TRBJ2-7; the D gene is possibly TRBD2 (6 bases). The germline gives CDR1 SNHLY, CDR2 FYNNEI. This CDR3 is 13 amino acids long. V was shortened by 2 bases and J by 6 bases, with 11 bases between the two germline ends. CDR3 loop: CASSEQGLREQYF. The CDR3 DNA sequence: TGTGCCAGCAGTGAACAGGGACTTCGCGAGCAGTACTTC.

This chain links TRBV30 with TRBJ2-5; the D gene is possibly TRBD2 (5 bases). The CDR3 has 15 amino acids. Germline CDR1 and CDR2: GTSNPN and SVGIG (reference sequence). The germline V and J ends were trimmed by 0 bases and 1 base, with 12 bases remaining between them. CDR3 sequence: CAWSVQRQIQETQYF. CDR3 DNA sequence: TGTGCCTGGAGTGTACAGCGGCAAATCCAAGAGACCCAGTACTTC. Looking up the rest from reference TRBV30 and TRBJ2-5 gives the full variable domain: SQTIHQWPATLVQPVGSPLSLECTVEGTSNPNLYWYRQAAGRGLQLLFYSVGIGQISSEVPQNLSASRPQDRQFILSSKKLLLSDSGFYLCAWSVQRQIQETQYFGPGTRLLVL.

The chain links TRBV5-4 to TRBJ1-4; no clear D. V was clipped by 0 bases and J by 8 bases, with 14 bases between them. The CDR3 is 15 amino acids. The V gene's germline CDR1 is SGHNT and CDR2 YYREEE (reference sequence). This chain's CDR3 is CASSLAPVAKEKLFF. Written as DNA, the CDR3 is TGTGCCAGCAGCTTGGCTCCAGTAGCCAAGGAAAAACTGTTTTTT.

The chain combines TRBV9 with TRBJ2-2; TRBD2 aligns across 11 bases. From germline, CDR1 is SGDLS and CDR2 YYNGEE. V lost 1 base and J lost 4; bases outside the gene matches: 12. CDR3 length: 19 amino acids. The CDR3 loop reads CASSVTPDSGRAGTGELFF. The CDR3 bases are TGTGCCAGCAGCGTAACCCCTGATAGCGGGAGGGCCGGCACCGGGGAGCTGTTTTTT. The variable domain in full, completed from reference TRBV9 and TRBJ2-2, reads DSGVTQTPKHLITATGQRVTLRCSPRSGDLSVYWYQQSLDQGLQFLIQYYNGEERAKGNILERFSAQQFPDLHSELNLSSLELGDSALYFCASSVTPDSGRAGTGELFFGEGSRLTVL.

V is TRBV7-9 and J is TRBJ1-1, with a weak D call TRBD1 (5 bases). Germline loops: CDR1 SEHNR, CDR2 FQNEAQ (reference sequence). V dropped 3 bases and J dropped 3 bases, with 26 bases sitting between them. This CDR3 is built from 19 residues. The CDR3 nucleotides are TGTGCCAGCAGCTTCAAACAGGTTCGGAGTAGGGATTTGGACACTGAAGCTTTCTTT. Its protein product is CASSFKQVRSRDLDTEAFF.

V and J are TRBV19 and TRBJ2-7; 7 bases are a match to TRBD1. CDR1 and CDR2 (germline): LNHDA, SQIVND (reference sequence). The ends lost 4 bases at V and 2 bases at J; junction bases unmatched: 5. The CDR3 is 14 residues long. CDR3 coding DNA: TGTGCCAGTAGTACCCTGGACAGGACCTACGAGCAGTACTTC. The encoded protein is CASSTLDRTYEQYF.

V is TRBV7-2 and J is TRBJ1-1; 7 bases are shared with TRBD1. The junction had 15 bases not matched to a gene; V was cut back by 7 bases and J by 10 bases. CDR1 and CDR2 (germline): SGHTA, FQGNSA. This CDR3 comprises 14 residues. In DNA form, the CDR3 reads TGTGCCAGCAAACCGGGACAGACTTCCCTCGGAGCTTTCTTT. Residues: CASKPGQTSLGAFF.

This chain joins TRBV13 and TRBJ2-7, with 12 bases fitting TRBD2. Trimming at V came to 4 bases and at J to 6 bases, leaving 13 bases not matched to a gene. In germline, CDR1 is PRHDT, CDR2 FYEKMQ (reference sequence). The CDR3 loop spans 17 amino acids. DNA for the CDR3: TGTGCCAGCAGCTCACCCCTCGGACTAGCGGGAACCTCCGAGCAGTACTTC. Translated, it gives CASSSPLGLAGTSEQYF.

J is TRBJ2-5 and V is TRBV27; weak D call: TRBD1 (6 bases). Matching the DNA end better, TRBJ2-7 makes the J call doubtful. From germline, CDR1 is MNHEY and CDR2 SMNVEV (reference sequence). The CDR3 totals 15 residues. CDR3 region: CASSFSGAGSYEQYF. The CDR3 coding sequence is TGTGCCAGCAGTTTTTCAGGGGCAGGCTCCTACGAGCAGTACTTC.

This chain joins TRBV2 and TRBJ2-2, with D uncertain. This CDR3 spans 13 amino acids. V lost 3 bases to trimming and J lost 4 bases, with 6 bases between them. The germline CDR1 and CDR2 sequences are SNHLY and FYNNEI. CDR3 DNA: TGTGCCAGCAGTGAGCGGAGCACCGGGGAGCTGTTTTTT. Its protein product is CASSERSTGELFF.

The V and J genes are TRBV2 and TRBJ1-1; TRBD1 agrees at 8 bases. The CDR3 is 14 amino acids. With 6 bases clipped from V and 3 bases from J, the junction kept 6 bases outside the gene matches. CDR1 is SNHLY and CDR2 is FYNNEI in the germline V gene. The DNA of the CDR3 is TGTGCCAGCAGGACCGGGACAGGATACACTGAAGCTTTCTTT. Its protein is CASRTGTGYTEAFF.

V is TRBV10-2 and J is TRBJ2-1; D is ambiguous. Trimming shortened V by 8 bases and J by 2 bases, and 7 bases separated the two germline ends. This CDR3 region has 12 residues. Looked up from germline, CDR1 is WSHSY and CDR2 is SAAADI. The CDR3 is CASRVPYNEQFF. DNA for the CDR3: TGCGCCAGCCGAGTCCCCTACAATGAGCAGTTCTTC.

V gene TRBV29-1 combines with J gene TRBJ2-7; 9 positions agree with TRBD1. Trimming cost V 7 bases and J 5 bases; bases outside gene matches: 12. Germline CDR1 is SQVTM and CDR2 is ANQGSEA. The CDR3 spans 14 residues. The CDR3 reads CSGGPDRGSNEQYF. The CDR3 bases are TGCAGCGGGGGCCCAGACAGGGGGTCCAACGAGCAGTACTTC.

The CDR3 region is CASSLGLEANYGYTF. As DNA, the CDR3 is TGTGCCAGCAGCCTAGGGCTGGAGGCCAACTATGGCTACACCTTC. The chain recombines TRBV6-1 with TRBJ1-2; no firm D call. Germline loops: CDR1 MNHNS, CDR2 SASEGT. CDR3 length: 15 amino acids. V lost 6 bases and J lost 2, with 16 bases in between.

The rearrangement uses TRBV5-8 and TRBJ2-2; tentative D call: TRBD1 (6 bases). Deletions cut 5 bases from V and 2 bases from J, with 10 bases between. Looked up from germline, CDR1 is SGHTS and CDR2 is YDEGEE. The CDR3 spans 14 residues. The CDR3: CASRRTANTGELFF. Here the CDR3 DNA reads TGTGCCAGCAGGCGGACAGCTAACACCGGGGAGCTGTTTTTT.

J is TRBJ2-1 and V is TRBV2; the match to TRBD1 covers 10 bases. The CDR3 covers 16 residues. The V segment lost 4 bases and the J segment 6 bases; nucleotides outside the gene matches: 9. CDR1 is SNHLY, CDR2 FYNNEI, per germline. This chain's CDR3 is CASSGGQGPGGNEQFF. The CDR3 DNA reads as TGTGCCAGCAGTGGGGGACAGGGGCCGGGGGGCAATGAGCAGTTCTTC.

V gene TRBV6-1 combines with J gene TRBJ2-7; TRBD1 matches at 8 bases. This CDR3 has 12 amino acids. CDR1 is MNHNS, CDR2 SASEGT, per germline. The junction had 1 base not matched to a gene; V was cut back by 6 bases and J by 3 bases. The CDR3 sequence: CASSGQGYEQYV. As DNA, the CDR3 is TGTGCCAGCAGCGGACAGGGCTACGAGCAGTACGTC.

V usage is TRBV19 and J usage is TRBJ2-3; the D gene is possibly TRBD2 (6 bases). Germline lookup yields CDR1 LNHDA and CDR2 SQIVND (reference sequence). V shed 6 bases and J shed 2 bases, with 12 bases lying between them. This CDR3 comprises 14 residues. The CDR3 region has the DNA TGTGCCAGTAGAGGGAGGCGGGACACAGATACGCAGTATTTT. Protein product: CASRGRRDTDTQYF.